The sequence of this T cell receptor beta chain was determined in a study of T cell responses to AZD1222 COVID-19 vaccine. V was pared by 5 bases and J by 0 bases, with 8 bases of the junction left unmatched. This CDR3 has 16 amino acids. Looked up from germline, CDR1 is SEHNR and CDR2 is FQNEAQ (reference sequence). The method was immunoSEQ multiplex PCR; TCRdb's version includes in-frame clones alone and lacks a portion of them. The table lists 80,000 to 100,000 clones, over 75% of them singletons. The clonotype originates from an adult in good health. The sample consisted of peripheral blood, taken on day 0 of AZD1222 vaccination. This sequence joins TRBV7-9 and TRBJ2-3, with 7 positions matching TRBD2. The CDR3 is CASSPPAGASTDTQYF. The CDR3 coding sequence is TGTGCCAGCAGCCCGCCCGCGGGAGCAAGCACAGATACGCAGTATTTT. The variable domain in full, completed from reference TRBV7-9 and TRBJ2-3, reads DTGVSQNPRHKITKRGQNVTFRCDPISEHNRLYWYRQTLGQGPEFLTYFQNEAQLEKSRLLSDRFSAERPKGSFSTLEIQRTEQGDSAMYLCASSPPAGASTDTQYFGPGTRLTVL.